This record covers a single TCR beta chain. The repertoire was sequenced with immunoSEQ multiplex PCR; TCRdb's copy has only in-frame clones and lacks some. This table has 65,000 to 75,000 clones, roughly 92% appearing once. These data are taken from a study of T cell changes during pregnancy in multiple sclerosis. Looked up from germline, CDR1 is MDHEN and CDR2 is SYDVKM. The CDR3 sequence is 14 residues long. V was clipped by 5 bases and J by 5 bases; unmatched bases: 8. The clonotype was recovered from a female donor in good health, enrolled as a control in a pregnancy study. The J gene is TRBJ2-7, the V gene TRBV28; TRBD1 aligns across 8 bases. The sequencing used peripheral blood, collected after pregnancy. This CDR3 reads CASSGTGTFHEQYF. In DNA form, the CDR3 reads TGTGCCAGCAGTGGGACAGGAACATTCCACGAGCAGTACTTC.